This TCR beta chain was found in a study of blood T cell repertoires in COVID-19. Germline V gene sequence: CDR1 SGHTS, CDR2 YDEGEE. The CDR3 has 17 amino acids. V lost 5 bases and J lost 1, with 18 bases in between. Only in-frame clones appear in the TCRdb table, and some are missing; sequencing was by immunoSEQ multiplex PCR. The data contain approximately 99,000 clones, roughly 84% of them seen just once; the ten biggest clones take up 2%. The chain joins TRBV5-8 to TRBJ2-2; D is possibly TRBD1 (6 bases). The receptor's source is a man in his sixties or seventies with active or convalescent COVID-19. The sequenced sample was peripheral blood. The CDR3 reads CASRRMMGAGNTGELFF. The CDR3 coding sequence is TGTGCCAGCAGACGGATGATGGGGGCGGGGAACACCGGGGAGCTGTTTTTT.